The T cell receptor (beta chain) under discussion was sequenced for a study of graft-versus-host responses after intestinal transplantation. Study-wide background: Multivisceral, liver-intestinal, or isolated intestinal grafts were transplanted into recipients. Study-wide findings and caveats: After transplant, early declines in HvG clones were associated with peak levels of circulating GvH clones.

Sequencing was performed with immunoSEQ multiplex PCR; in TCRdb, only in-frame clones are kept and a portion is missing. The profile shows roughly 110,000 clones, about 91% of them singletons. A note on this clone: Its antigen is unknown.

V was clipped by 3 bases and J by 10 bases, with 7 bases between them. Germline V gene data show CDR1 as ENHRY and CDR2 as SYGVKD. CDR3 size: 12 residues. This material consisted of unstimulated CD4+ T cells sorted from spleen or lymph node cells, taken before transplant. The V and J genes are TRBV10-3 and TRBJ1-6; D not resolved. This sequence was found in a human donor who was the organ donor for an intestinal transplant. The CDR3: CAISDPESPLHF. For the CDR3, the DNA is TGTGCCATCAGTGACCCAGAATCACCCCTCCACTTT.